This TCR beta chain was captured in a study of CD8 T cells in Susac syndrome (dated by TCRdb to between 2017 and 2020). In the study overall: The study used repertoire sequencing to test whether antigen drove CD8+ T cell activation and differentiation in Susac syndrome. The clonality of the CD8+ T cell repertoire was compared across over 9 healthy donors, about 14 Susac syndrome patients and about 16 multiple sclerosis patients.

The CDR3 numbers 16 residues from cysteine through phenylalanine. Of the read, only the CDR3 DNA is kept; its 48 bases are in frame from base 1. CDR1 and CDR2, per the germline V gene, are SGDLS and YYNGEE. From V the trimming removes 1 base and from J it removes 8 bases, while the gene matches leave 9 bases of the junction unaccounted for. General study outcomes and caveats: The study acknowledged that relatively few individuals were included in the TCR sequencing and HLA analysis.

High-throughput TCR beta sequencing profiled peripheral blood CD8+ and CD4+ T cells from healthy donors, Susac syndrome patients and multiple sclerosis patients. Multiple sclerosis controls were treatment-naive patients with stable or active relapsing-remitting disease fulfilling revised McDonald criteria. Bulk CD8+ and CD4+ T cells were purified by magnetic negative isolation, while CD8+ TEMRA cells were enriched using FACS. Blood was collected in EDTA tubes and processed within 24 hours, with PBMCs isolated through density gradient centrifugation. PBMCs destined for TCR sequencing were cryopreserved in liquid nitrogen and later thawed in a 37 °C water bath. A purity of at least 90% was achieved for sorted or isolated CD4+, CD8+ and CD8+ TEMRA cells. RNA was extracted with the RNeasy kit and roughly 0.45 to 1 ug was reverse transcribed using random hexamers. The immunoSEQ multiplex PCR assay, which covers 54 Vbeta and 13 Jbeta segments, was used to amplify TCR beta CDR3 regions. To correct PCR amplification bias, a synthetic template baseline was used for both primer optimization and computational correction. The original methods were these. Reads were annotated to V, D and J genes per IMGT and analyzed with immunoSEQ Analyzer, keeping only productive sequences. Clonality was computed as one minus Shannon entropy normalized by log2 of the number of productive unique sequences. For each patient and control, public and private clones were evaluated within the 100 most prevalent clones. Clones were defined as Susac-specific if absent from the healthy and MS cohorts, from approximately 1,100 published viral clones and from other ImmuneACCESS disease sequences. In TCRdb, the public reads were trimmed at Q25 with fastp and aligned with MiXCR, with productive beta chains retained. Rows are unified per CDR3 protein, each entry keeping the most common DNA and genes. These V and J calls originate from TCRdb's pipeline instead of the authors' own analysis. The sample yields tens of thousands of distinct CDR3 sequences; 91% were counted once. The ten largest clones represent about 0.47% of the sample.

For this clonotype: The specificity of this receptor is unknown. No base quality values were provided; no much bigger clone lies one nucleotide off.

The origin of this receptor is a human donor with multiple sclerosis. The sequencing sample was made of CD8+ T cells from PBMCs. This sequence uses TRBV9 and TRBJ2-1, with 10 central nucleotides matching TRBD2. The DNA reads TGTGCCAGCAGCGTAAAAAGGGCTAGCGGGGGTGATGAGCAGTTCTTC. Translated, it gives CASSVKRASGGDEQFF.